This T cell receptor (beta chain) was identified during a study of T cells of healthy individuals. TCRdb analysed the 5' RACE reads with MiXCR anew, one entry per CDR3 protein. The table shows some 41,000 distinct CDR3 sequences, with about 4.2% occurring only once. This clonotype was seen a few times. Germline CDR1 LNHNV, CDR2 YYDKDF (reference sequence). CDR3 length equals 12 residues. Between the trimmed V and J ends, which lost 0 bases and 4 bases, there was a span of 3 bases. The chain employs TRBV15 and TRBJ1-2; D remains ambiguous. The clonotype was recovered from a human donor in good health. The CDR3 region has the DNA TGTGCCACCAGCAGAGAGACCTATGGCTACACCTTC. Translating gives CATSRETYGYTF.